Each of the 29 T cell receptor beta chains below was sequenced from the same sample in a study of T cells in Graves' hyperthyroidism and ophthalmopathy. The source material, RNA transcripts, was used to amplify TCR beta CDR3 regions. HTBI primers drove first-round RT-PCR of the TCR CDR3. TCRdb passed the multiplex PCR reads through MiXCR, listing each CDR3 protein once. The profile covers about 530,000 distinct CDR3 sequences, with roughly a sixth appearing a single time and approximately 15% taken by the ten largest. Sequenced material: blood. The receptors stem from a woman aged 18 to 35 with Graves' ophthalmopathy.

The chain combines TRBV6-4 with TRBJ2-1; 8 bases fit TRBD2. V lost 2 bases and J lost 5; bases outside the gene matches: 5. Germline V gene sequence: CDR1 MRHNA, CDR2 SNTAGT. The CDR3 extends over 15 amino acids. The CDR3 spells CASSDSSGIHNEQFF. The CDR3 DNA follows: TGTGCCAGCAGTGACAGTAGCGGGATACACAATGAGCAGTTCTTC.

The chain employs TRBV9 and TRBJ1-2, with 10 positions matching TRBD1. V shed 0 bases, J shed 4 bases, and the junction held 12 bases outside the gene matches. There are 18 residues in the CDR3. Per the germline V gene, CDR1 is SGDLS and CDR2 is YYNGEE. The CDR3 reads CASSVGRQGAPQFYGYTF. The CDR3 DNA reads TGTGCCAGCAGCGTAGGTCGACAGGGGGCACCTCAATTCTATGGCTACACCTTC.

In this sample, this clonotype turned up a few times. V usage is TRBV29-1 and J usage is TRBJ1-5; 7 bases are shared with TRBD1. J lost 10 bases, V lost 3 bases, and 12 bases had no gene match. The CDR3 length is 14 residues. Germline V gene data show CDR1 as SQVTM and CDR2 as ANQGSEA. The CDR3, as DNA: TGCAGCGTTGATACCGGACAGGTTGGGGGCCCCCAGCATTTT. Residues: CSVDTGQVGGPQHF.

This clonotype has ten or more counts. This chain joins TRBV5-1 and TRBJ2-1; 7 nucleotides match TRBD2. The CDR3 is 17 amino acids. CDR1 SGHRS and CDR2 YFSETQ come from the germline V gene. The junction had 7 bases not matched to a gene; V was cut back by 1 base and J by 0 bases. CDR3: CASSLTRLALSYNEQFF. DNA of the CDR3: TGCGCCAGCAGCTTGACTAGACTAGCACTCTCCTACAATGAGCAGTTCTTC.

This clonotype was seen many times. DNA of the CDR3: TGTGCCAGCAGGCTAATCAGTGACAATCAGCCCCAGCATTTT. Its protein is CASRLISDNQPQHF. V and J are TRBV28 and TRBJ1-5; D is unclear. This CDR3 region has 14 residues. Trimming took off 6 bases at V and 3 bases at J, with 12 bases between the two ends. Looked up from germline, CDR1 is MDHEN and CDR2 is SYDVKM.

This clonotype was seen a handful of times. The DNA for the CDR3 is TGTGCCAGCAGTTTTCGGGGCGGAGGACAGCCCCAGCATTTT. Its protein product is CASSFRGGGQPQHF. The chain joins TRBV28 to TRBJ1-5, with a weak D call TRBD1 (5 bases). V dropped 3 bases and J dropped 7 bases, with 13 bases sitting between them. The CDR3 loop spans 14 amino acids. From germline, CDR1 is MDHEN and CDR2 SYDVKM.

Points on this clonotype: One end of the junction fails to match germline, which may point to a read error. V is TRBV2 and J is TRBJ2-2; D is unclear. CDR1 is SNHLY, CDR2 FYNNEI, per germline. The CDR3 contains 14 residues. CDR3 nucleotide sequence: TGTGTCAGCAGTCCCGGACGGAACACCGGGGAGCTGTTTTTT. This codes for CVSSPGRNTGELFF.

The chain employs TRBV9 and TRBJ2-1; unclear D gene. The V end was cut by 0 bases, the J end by 0 bases, with 10 bases between. The length of the CDR3 is 16 residues. Germline V lookup: CDR1 SGDLS, CDR2 YYNGEE. CDR3 region: CASSVVIENSYNEQFF. The CDR3 coding sequence is TGTGCCAGCAGCGTAGTTATAGAAAACTCCTACAATGAGCAGTTCTTC.

At least ten counts were recorded for this clonotype. The V and J genes are TRBV7-3 and TRBJ2-3; a weak D match, TRBD1 (6 bases). The CDR3 is 15 residues long. V lost 1 base and J lost 2, with 10 bases in between. CDR1 and CDR2 (germline): SGHTA, FQGTGA. The CDR3, as DNA: TGTGCCAGCAGCTTAATGGGGGCGTCCACAGATACGCAGTATTTT. Translating gives CASSLMGASTDTQYF.

This clonotype was detected ten times or more. The CDR3 loop reads CASSDEGDEQYF. CDR3 sequence (DNA): TGTGCCAGCAGTGACGAGGGGGACGAGCAGTACTTC. The chain is built from TRBV2 and TRBJ2-7, with a weak D call TRBD1 (6 bases). CDR3 size: 12 residues. Germline V lookup: CDR1 SNHLY, CDR2 FYNNEI. The V end was cut by 3 bases, the J end by 5 bases, with 8 bases between.

This clonotype was observed many times. J is TRBJ2-7 and V is TRBV27, with TRBD2 identical over 10 bases. From germline, CDR1 is MNHEY and CDR2 SMNVEV (reference sequence). This CDR3 spans 15 amino acids. Unmatched junction bases numbered 4, after V lost 4 bases and J lost 1 base. The CDR3 DNA sequence: TGTGCCAGCAGTTCCCGACTAGCGGGTTCCTACGAGCAGTACTTC. It encodes CASSSRLAGSYEQYF.

This clonotype has more than one count but fewer than ten. V usage is TRBV6-1 and J usage is TRBJ2-1; 10 positions agree with TRBD2. V trimming: 6 bases; J trimming: 1 base; junction bases outside the gene matches: 9. This CDR3 has 17 residues. The germline V gene encodes CDR1 MNHNS and CDR2 SASEGT. The CDR3 spells CASSPRLAGMSYNEQFF. In nucleotides, the CDR3 is TGTGCCAGCAGCCCCCGACTAGCGGGTATGTCCTACAATGAGCAGTTCTTC.

This clonotype was recorded at least ten times. This may be a read error: a much more frequent sequence differs by one nucleotide. The gene calls are TRBV6-1 and TRBJ2-1, with 10 bases fitting TRBD2. This CDR3 has 15 residues. Trimming cost V 5 bases and J 4 bases; bases outside gene matches: 5. Germline V CDR1 and CDR2: MNHNS, SASEGT. The CDR3 bases are TGTGCCAGCAGTTCCGGGACTAGCGAATACAATGAGCAGTTCTTC. Translated, it gives CASSSGTSEYNEQFF.

The rearrangement links TRBV5-1 to TRBJ2-7; no clear D. Germline-derived CDR1 and CDR2 are SGHRS and YFSETQ. The CDR3 is 14 amino acids. V was clipped by 1 base and J by 5 bases, with 13 bases between them. The DNA of the CDR3 is TGCGCCAGCAGCTTGATGGGTCAGAAGGACGAGCAGTACTTC. Protein sequence: CASSLMGQKDEQYF.

The rearrangement links TRBV13 to TRBJ1-2, with D unresolved. This CDR3 has 13 amino acids. In germline, CDR1 is PRHDT, CDR2 FYEKMQ (reference sequence). Between the trimmed V and J ends, which lost 6 bases and 0 bases, there was a span of 8 bases. The CDR3 coding sequence is TGTGCCAGCAGTGGTACAGCTAACTATGGCTACACCTTC. Translated, it gives CASSGTANYGYTF.

This clonotype has just a few counts. The chain joins TRBV20-1 to TRBJ1-1; D not resolved. Between the trimmed V and J ends, which lost 0 bases and 4 bases, there was a span of 15 bases. Germline loops: CDR1 DFQATT, CDR2 SNEGSKA (reference sequence). This CDR3 is built from 15 residues. The DNA of the CDR3 is TGCAGTGCTAGAGAATTTGTGGTCCGGGGCACTGAAGCTTTCTTT. This sequence encodes CSAREFVVRGTEAFF.

This clonotype was seen repeatedly, ten times or more. The chain uses TRBV2 and TRBJ2-3; 10 nucleotides align to TRBD2. The length of the CDR3 is 15 residues. The ends lost 4 bases at V and 6 bases at J; junction bases unmatched: 7. Germline-derived CDR1 and CDR2 are SNHLY and FYNNEI. This chain's CDR3 is CASSVGLAAADTQYF. CDR3 nucleotides: TGTGCCAGCAGTGTAGGACTAGCGGCCGCGGATACGCAGTATTTT.

This clonotype was counted a single time. The chain carries TRBV28 and TRBJ1-1; 10 positions agree with TRBD1. The CDR3 is 15 residues long. Per germline, CDR1 MDHEN and CDR2 SYDVKM. V dropped 5 bases and J dropped 2; count of bases not matched to a gene: 5. CDR3 sequence: CASSRDRGGNTEAFF. CDR3 DNA: TGTGCCAGCAGTCGGGACAGGGGAGGAAACACTGAAGCTTTCTTT.

The sample holds a few counts of this clonotype. V gene TRBV7-3 combines with J gene TRBJ2-3, with 8 nucleotides matching TRBD2. CDR3 length: 17 amino acids. Germline CDR1 is SGHTA and CDR2 is FQGTGA. J was trimmed by 0 bases and V by 3 bases; bases with no gene match: 8. CDR3 amino acids: CASSFDRGGVSTDTQYF. CDR3 sequence (DNA): TGTGCCAGCAGCTTTGACCGGGGGGGCGTCAGCACAGATACGCAGTATTTT.

For this clonotype: Just one base apart from a much larger clone, this may be a read error. The CDR3 DNA reads TGTGTCAGCAGCTTAAGGGCGGGAGGGAACTACAATGAGCAGTTCTTC. Its translation: CVSSLRAGGNYNEQFF. The V gene is TRBV7-2, the J gene TRBJ2-1, with 9 positions matching TRBD2. Germline values: CDR1 SGHTA, CDR2 FQGNSA. The CDR3 extends over 16 amino acids.

This clonotype occurred many times. The gene calls are TRBV2 and TRBJ2-7, with 9 positions matching TRBD2. Germline V gene lookup returns CDR1 SNHLY and CDR2 FYNNEI. This CDR3 is built from 16 residues. V lost 0 bases, J lost 0 bases, and 3 bases stayed unmatched. The chain's CDR3 is CASSEARLAVSYEQYF. For the CDR3, the DNA is TGTGCCAGCAGTGAAGCGCGACTAGCGGTCTCCTACGAGCAGTACTTC.

This clonotype came up many times. The V gene is TRBV20-1, the J gene TRBJ1-1, with a weak D call TRBD1 (6 bases). Germline CDR1 DFQATT, CDR2 SNEGSKA (reference sequence). The V end lost 0 bases, the J end lost 1 base, and 12 bases lay between the germline ends. The length of the CDR3 is 15 residues. Here the CDR3 DNA reads TGCAGTGCTAGAGATGCTGGACAGCCGAACACTGAAGCTTTCTTT. Translated, it gives CSARDAGQPNTEAFF.

This clonotype appeared many times. This chain links TRBV12-3 or TRBV12-4 with TRBJ2-1; 15 bases are a match to TRBD2. Unmatched junction bases numbered 8, after V lost 5 bases and J lost 0 bases. The CDR3 length is 19 residues. The CDR3 sequence: CASSPGLAGGPSSYNEQFF. DNA of the CDR3: TGTGCCAGCAGTCCGGGACTAGCGGGAGGCCCGAGCTCCTACAATGAGCAGTTCTTC.

The chain couples TRBV30 to TRBJ1-4, with D possibly TRBD1 on 6 matching bases. Trimming took 2 bases from V and 11 from J, leaving 18 bases between them. Germline V CDR1 and CDR2: GTSNPN, SVGIG (reference sequence). The CDR3 loop spans 14 amino acids. Here the CDR3 reads CAWSTGTRGWKLFF. The CDR3 nucleotides read TGTGCCTGGAGTACCGGGACAAGGGGTTGGAAACTGTTTTTT.

Note on this clonotype: A much larger clone is a single base away; this may be a read error. The chain links TRBV5-1 to TRBJ1-2, with no clear D. With 2 bases removed from V and 2 bases from J, the gap between germline ends came to 4 bases. Germline lookup yields CDR1 SGHRS and CDR2 YFSETQ. This CDR3 comprises 12 residues. CDR3 nucleotide sequence: TGCGCCAGCAGCTTTGACAACTATGGCTACACCTTC. Translation: CASSFDNYGYTF.

In its sample, this clonotype was seen many times. The rearrangement uses TRBV30 and TRBJ1-1, with D possibly TRBD1 on 6 matching bases. Germline CDR1 GTSNPN, CDR2 SVGIG (reference sequence). V lost 3 bases, J lost 1 base, and 18 bases lay in between. CDR3 length: 16 amino acids. The CDR3 region is CAWREAGAETNTEAFF. In DNA form, the CDR3 reads TGTGCCTGGAGGGAAGCGGGGGCGGAGACGAACACTGAAGCTTTCTTT.

This clonotype was counted at least ten times. The chain is built from TRBV28 and TRBJ1-1; no reliable D call. The ends were cut back, 5 bases at V and 3 bases at J, with 7 bases in the middle. Germline V lookup: CDR1 MDHEN, CDR2 SYDVKM. The CDR3 sequence is 12 residues long. The CDR3 DNA reads as TGTGCCAGCAGTGGGCCAGACACTGAAGCTTTCTTT. Translated, it gives CASSGPDTEAFF.

This clonotype has ten or more counts. V gene TRBV12-3 or TRBV12-4 combines with J gene TRBJ1-1; D gene uncertain. V dropped 4 bases and J dropped 5 bases, with 11 bases sitting between them. CDR3 length: 13 residues. The CDR3 sequence is CASSYSGRTEAFF. The CDR3, as DNA: TGTGCCAGCAGTTACAGTGGAAGGACTGAAGCTTTCTTT.

The chain links TRBV9 to TRBJ2-2; 8 bases match TRBD2. With V trimmed by 0 bases and J by 5 bases, 3 bases remained unmatched. CDR3 length: 15 residues. From germline, CDR1 is SGDLS and CDR2 YYNGEE. CDR3 in DNA: TGTGCCAGCAGCGTAGGGAGCGGGAGTACCGGGGAGCTGTTTTTT. This encodes CASSVGSGSTGELFF.